The 22 T cell receptor beta chains below come from one sample, sequenced in a study of cytomegalovirus exposure and HLA in healthy donors. Both 60 Vbeta primers and 13 Jbeta primers went into the PCR. Some clones are missing from TCRdb's copy, which holds only in-frame ones; the method was immunoSEQ multiplex PCR. This sample has approximately 100,000 clones, with about 75% found just once. Sequencing was done on a sample of PBMCs. The receptors originated from a man between 60 and 75 years old in good health and CMV-seropositive.

The V gene is TRBV10-2, the J gene TRBJ2-3; the D gene is possibly TRBD2 (6 bases). This CDR3 comprises 15 residues. From germline, CDR1 is WSHSY and CDR2 SAAADI. Trimming removed 2 bases from V and 5 bases from J, with 14 bases in between. The CDR3 nucleotides are TGCGCCAGCAGTGAGCGGCGGGGATCTGGAGATACGCAGTATTTT. This translates into CASSERRGSGDTQYF.

CDR3 loop: CASSQDSHVLYEQYF. CDR3 nucleotide sequence: TGCGCCAGCAGCCAAGATTCGCACGTACTCTACGAGCAGTACTTC. This chain links TRBV4-3 with TRBJ2-5; D unclear. The last part of the DNA fits TRBJ2-7 better; the J call may be wrong. Germline CDR1 reads LGHNA; CDR2 reads YSLEER. The CDR3 sequence is 15 residues long.

The rearrangement uses TRBV18 and TRBJ2-7, with TRBD1 matching 8 bases. The germline V gene encodes CDR1 KGHSH and CDR2 LQKENI. CDR3 length: 14 amino acids. V shed 6 bases, J shed 5 bases, and the junction held 9 bases outside the gene matches. The CDR3 loop is CASSPETGVHEQYF. DNA of the CDR3: TGTGCCAGCTCGCCGGAGACAGGGGTCCACGAGCAGTACTTC. The variable domain in full, completed from reference TRBV18 and TRBJ2-7, reads NAGVMQNPRHLVRRRGQEARLRCSPMKGHSHVYWYRQLPEEGLKFMVYLQKENIIDESGMPKERFSAEFPKEGPSILRIQQVVRGDSAAYFCASSPETGVHEQYFGPGTRLTVT.

The chain carries TRBV6-6 and TRBJ1-2; D perhaps matches TRBD1 (5 bases). Germline assignment: CDR1 MNHNY and CDR2 SVGAGI (reference sequence). The germline V and J ends were trimmed by 4 bases and 3 bases, with 9 bases remaining between them. CDR3 length equals 13 residues. The CDR3 loop is CASSSGHYYGYTF. The CDR3 bases are TGTGCCAGCAGTTCAGGACACTACTATGGCTACACCTTC.

Comments on this clone: A junction boundary mismatches the germline segment, possibly from a read error. The genes are TRBV7-8 and TRBJ1-2; the D is unclear. CDR3 length: 13 amino acids. CDR1 and CDR2 (germline): SGHVS, FQNEAQ. The CDR3 DNA is TGTGCCAGCAGCCTAGCAGTGGGCTGGGGCTACACCTTC. This sequence encodes CASSLAVGWGYTF.

The rearrangement links TRBV5-1 to TRBJ1-2; 12 bases match TRBD1. The length of the CDR3 is 16 residues. Trimming cost V 0 bases and J 4 bases; bases outside gene matches: 4. CDR1 and CDR2 from the germline V gene are SGHRS and YFSETQ. The CDR3 coding sequence is TGCGCCAGCAGCTTGGTCGGGACAGGGGGCTTCTATGGCTACACCTTC. Translation gives CASSLVGTGGFYGYTF.

This sequence joins TRBV5-1 and TRBJ1-3; 7 nucleotides align to TRBD1. The V and J ends lost 0 bases and 0 bases, in that order; junction bases with no gene match: 9. This CDR3 has 18 amino acids. Germline V gene data show CDR1 as SGHRS and CDR2 as YFSETQ. The CDR3: CASSLDRQGRRSGNTIYF. The CDR3 region has the DNA TGCGCCAGCAGCTTGGATCGACAGGGCCGTCGCTCTGGAAACACCATATATTTT.

A single count supports this clone. The chain joins TRBV11-3 to TRBJ2-5; 8 nucleotides agree with TRBD1. The CDR3 loop spans 15 amino acids. From germline, CDR1 is SGHNT and CDR2 YENEEA. Losses at the gene ends were 3 bases for V and 5 bases for J; bases not matched to a gene: 8. The CDR3 sequence: CASSFGQGLGETQYF. The CDR3 DNA reads as TGTGCCAGCAGCTTCGGACAGGGATTAGGGGAGACCCAGTACTTC.

The chain recombines TRBV5-1 with TRBJ1-5, with D unclear. V was pared by 0 bases and J by 0 bases, with 7 bases between. CDR1 is SGHRS, CDR2 YFSETQ, per germline. This CDR3 comprises 15 residues. CDR3 in amino acids: CASSLDSYSNQPQHF. CDR3 sequence (DNA): TGCGCCAGCAGCTTGGACAGTTATAGCAATCAGCCCCAGCATTTT. The complete variable domain, with remaining parts taken from reference TRBV5-1 and TRBJ1-5, reads KAGVTQTPRYLIKTRGQQVTLSCSPISGHRSVSWYQQTPGQGLQFLFEYFSETQRNKGNFPGRFSGRQFSNSRSEMNVSTLELGDSALYLCASSLDSYSNQPQHFGDGTRLSIL.

V usage is TRBV7-2 and J usage is TRBJ2-6, with D possibly TRBD2 on 5 matching bases. Per germline, CDR1 SGHTA and CDR2 FQGNSA. The CDR3 contains 13 residues. V lost 0 bases and J 12 bases, leaving 9 bases between the germline ends. CDR3 DNA: TGTGCCAGCAGCTTAGCCGGGGTGGGCGTCCTGACTTTC. It translates to CASSLAGVGVLTF. The full variable domain, its missing parts supplied by reference TRBV7-2 and TRBJ2-6, is GAGVSQSPSNKVTEKGKDVELRCDPISGHTALYWYRQSLGQGLEFLIYFQGNSAPDKSGLPSDRFSAERTGGSVSTLTIQRTQQEDSAVYLCASSLAGVGVLTFGAGSRLTVL.

This chain uses TRBV29-1 with TRBJ2-3; TRBD1 aligns across 7 bases. CDR3 size: 11 residues. The ends lost 8 bases at V and 5 bases at J; junction bases unmatched: 4. Germline loops: CDR1 SQVTM, CDR2 ANQGSEA. As DNA, the CDR3 is TGCAGCTTGGGGACAGTAGATACGCAGTATTTT. This codes for CSLGTVDTQYF.

The CDR3 DNA is TGTGCCAGTAGAGAGGACAGGGGATATAGCAATCAGCCCCAGCATTTT. Protein sequence: CASREDRGYSNQPQHF. The chain is built from TRBV19 and TRBJ1-5; the match to TRBD1 covers 9 bases. The CDR3 length is 16 residues. The V segment lost 6 bases and the J segment 0 bases; nucleotides outside the gene matches: 6. CDR1 is LNHDA and CDR2 is SQIVND in the germline V gene (reference sequence).

The chain couples TRBV7-8 to TRBJ2-2, with 7 bases that match TRBD1. Germline CDR1 SGHVS, CDR2 FQNEAQ. The CDR3 length is 15 residues. V shed 6 bases, J shed 2 bases, and the junction held 6 bases outside the gene matches. The CDR3 protein is CASRTGTANTGELFF. The CDR3 bases are TGTGCCAGCAGAACCGGGACAGCAAACACCGGGGAGCTGTTTTTT. The full variable domain, its missing parts supplied by reference TRBV7-8 and TRBJ2-2, is GAGVSQSPRYKVAKRGQDVALRCDPISGHVSLFWYQQALGQGPEFLTYFQNEAQLDKSGLPSDRFFAERPEGSVSTLKIQRTQQEDSAVYLCASRTGTANTGELFFGEGSRLTVL.

This clone was detected a few times. The CDR3 DNA sequence: TGCAGCGTTGAGACAGGGCCGAACACTGAAGCTTTCTTT. It is translated as CSVETGPNTEAFF. The J gene is TRBJ1-1, the V gene TRBV29-1; 7 nucleotides line up with TRBD1. The CDR3 consists of 13 residues. With V trimmed by 3 bases and J by 1 base, 2 bases remained unmatched. Germline V gives CDR1 SQVTM, CDR2 ANQGSEA.

The chain combines TRBV6-5 with TRBJ1-3; 8 nucleotides match TRBD1. Germline V gives CDR1 MNHEY, CDR2 SVGAGI. CDR3 size: 15 residues. V lost 6 bases to trimming and J lost 4 bases; unmatched junction nucleotides: 8. In nucleotides, the CDR3 is TGTGCCAGCAGCTCAGGGGGCGCGGACGGAAACACCATATATTTT. Protein: CASSSGGADGNTIYF.

The rearrangement links TRBV7-2 to TRBJ1-3; TRBD1 might be the D (5 bases). The CDR3 sequence is 16 residues long. The V end was cut by 2 bases, the J end by 9 bases, with 20 bases between. The germline V gene has CDR1 SGHTA and CDR2 FQGNSA. The CDR3 spells CASSLNGPQGEGTIYF. For the CDR3, the DNA is TGTGCCAGCAGCTTAAACGGGCCCCAGGGCGAAGGCACCATATATTTT.

This clone was counted a single time. This chain links TRBV13 with TRBJ2-7, with 9 bases lining up with TRBD2. The CDR3 is 13 residues long. J was trimmed by 3 bases and V by 3 bases; bases with no gene match: 0. Germline CDR1 and CDR2: PRHDT and FYEKMQ (reference sequence). The CDR3 loop reads CASSLTSGYEQYF. The DNA of the CDR3 is TGTGCCAGCAGCTTGACTAGCGGCTACGAGCAGTACTTC.

The chain recombines TRBV18 with TRBJ1-5, with D possibly TRBD1 on 5 matching bases. The CDR3 sequence is 16 residues long. Germline V gene sequence: CDR1 KGHSH, CDR2 LQKENI. The V end was cut by 4 bases, the J end by 6 bases, with 19 bases between. The CDR3 DNA follows: TGTGCCAGCTCACAATTCGACAGTTCAGACGGTCAGCCCCAGCATTTT. It specifies CASSQFDSSDGQPQHF.

The chain links TRBV10-3 to TRBJ1-4, with D unresolved. CDR3 length: 14 amino acids. Deletions cut 6 bases from V and 2 bases from J, with 10 bases between. Per germline, CDR1 ENHRY and CDR2 SYGVKD. The CDR3, as DNA: TGTGCCATCAGCTTGGACTCGACTAATGAAAAACTGTTTTTT. It translates to CAISLDSTNEKLFF.

This chain joins TRBV5-5 and TRBJ2-2; weak D call: TRBD2 (6 bases). The V end lost 4 bases, the J end lost 5 bases, and 12 bases lay between the germline ends. The CDR3 totals 14 residues. Germline V gene data show CDR1 as SGHKS and CDR2 as YYEKEE (reference sequence). The CDR3 DNA is TGTGCCAGCAGCAACCGGGACTGGACCGGGGAGCTGTTTTTT. Protein product: CASSNRDWTGELFF.

This chain connects TRBV4-1 to TRBJ2-3; the match to TRBD2 covers 10 bases. The CDR3 is made up of 18 amino acids. V trimming: 0 bases; J trimming: 3 bases; junction bases outside the gene matches: 9. The germline gives CDR1 MGHRA, CDR2 YSYEKL. DNA for the CDR3: TGCGCCAGCAGCCAAGAATTCGTAGCGGGGGGCCGGACAGATACGCAGTATTTT. Residues: CASSQEFVAGGRTDTQYF.

The J gene is TRBJ2-7, the V gene TRBV6-1; D is possibly TRBD1 (8 bases). CDR3 length: 13 amino acids. Between the trimmed V and J ends, which lost 6 bases and 7 bases, there was a span of 16 bases. Per germline, CDR1 MNHNS and CDR2 SASEGT. The CDR3 nucleotides read TGTGCCAGCAGCACAGGGGGGGGCTGGGAGCAGTACTTC. The encoded protein is CASSTGGGWEQYF.